What follows describes a single T cell receptor (beta chain). The target antigen is unknown. Looked up from germline, CDR1 is LNHDA and CDR2 is SQIVND (reference sequence). The CDR3 is 15 residues long. The data derive from a study of CXCR3-negative and CXCR3-positive naive CD8 T cells. With UMI labels, 5' RACE was used to prepare the TRB cDNA libraries. TCRdb re-called the 5' RACE reads; every CDR3 protein appears as one record, without DNA. This sample's clone table lists around 160,000 distinct CDR3 sequences. Study findings and constraints: CXCR3-positive naive cells had more hydrophobic TRB CDR3s than CXCR3-negative naive cells.

This receptor was identified in a human donor in good health. Some clones in this sample may be carry-over from other donors' samples. The sequenced sample was naive CXCR3+ CD8+ T cells from blood. Subset here: CD45RO-CCR7+CD27+CD95- naive CD8+ T cells expressing CXCR3 (TNR3+). The chain employs TRBV19 and TRBJ1-1; TCRdb outputs TRBD1, but without DNA this stays unchecked. CDR3 in amino acids: CASSPRGEMNTEAFF.